This note documents a single TCR beta chain sequence. The antigen is not known. The source of the sample is a study of Tregs in tolerant kidney transplant recipients. Study observations and caveats: The small number of patients limits these findings pending further validation.

CD4+CD25+CD127- Tregs, CD4+CD25- non-Tregs, CD4 and CD8 cells were sorted. The CDR3 is made up of 16 amino acids. Germline assignment: CDR1 SGDLS and CDR2 YYNGEE. V lost 3 bases, J lost 5 bases, and 10 bases stayed unmatched. Only in-frame clones appear in the TCRdb table, and some are missing; sequencing was by immunoSEQ multiplex PCR. This sample has 200,000 to 300,000 clones; approximately 84% occur once, and the top ten carry under 0.65%. The rearrangement uses TRBV9 and TRBJ2-2; TRBD2 matches 7 bases. What was sequenced was CD4+ T cells from blood. The clonotype originates from a human donor in good health. The CDR3 reads CASSATGTIQTGELFF. The CDR3 DNA is TGTGCCAGCAGCGCAACCGGGACTATACAGACCGGGGAGCTGTTTTTT.